Listed here are 28 T cell receptor beta chains from one sample, sequenced in a study of blood T cell repertoires in COVID-19. Sequenced by immunoSEQ multiplex PCR; TCRdb stores in-frame clones only, minus some. The repertoire holds about 210,000 clones, 92% seen once, with around 1.2% in the top ten. Sequencing was carried out using peripheral blood. The receptors derive from a man aged 25-45 years with acute or convalescent COVID-19.

The rearrangement joins TRBV7-2 to TRBJ2-2; D gene uncertain. The germline CDR1 and CDR2 sequences are SGHTA and FQGNSA. This CDR3 has 14 residues. Trimming stripped 3 bases from V and 0 bases from J, with 5 bases between. CDR3 DNA: TGTGCCAGCAGCTTGGGCACGAACACCGGGGAGCTGTTTTTT. This gives the protein CASSLGTNTGELFF.

The V call is TRBV28, the J call TRBJ1-5, with 9 bases fitting TRBD1. CDR3 size: 15 residues. V lost 4 bases to trimming and J lost 7 bases; unmatched junction nucleotides: 8. CDR1 and CDR2 (germline): MDHEN, SYDVKM. The CDR3 DNA reads TGTGCCAGCAGTTCGCCTGGGACAGGGTACCAGCCCCAGCATTTT. Translating gives CASSSPGTGYQPQHF. Combining the CDR3 with reference TRBV28 and TRBJ1-5 gives the whole variable domain DVKVTQSSRYLVKRTGEKVFLECVQDMDHENMFWYRQDPGLGLRLIYFSYDVKMKEKGDIPEGYSVSREKKERFSLILESASTNQTSMYLCASSSPGTGYQPQHFGDGTRLSIL.

The rearrangement joins TRBV27 to TRBJ1-2; 9 bases match TRBD1. The V gene's germline CDR1 is MNHEY and CDR2 SMNVEV (reference sequence). The CDR3 is made up of 18 amino acids. V lost 3 bases and J lost 8; bases outside the gene matches: 19. CDR3 DNA sequence: TGTGCCAGCAGTTTTATTGTTCTATTGGACAGGGGACCGAGAGGCTACACCTTC. Amino acid sequence: CASSFIVLLDRGPRGYTF.

This rearrangement joins TRBV12-2 to TRBJ2-3; TRBD2, as called in the table, went unchecked against the DNA. TRBV12-2 is a pseudogene locus. This CDR3 is built from 20 residues. The CDR3 coding sequence is TGTGCAAGTCGCTTAGCACCCAGTCCGATGCGGGGGGGCCCCCCAGATACGCAGTATTTT. This sequence encodes CASRLAPSPMRGGPPDTQYF.

CDR3 in DNA: TGCGCCAGCCAACTTAACGACGAGCAGTACTTC. This gives the protein CASQLNDEQYF. The rearrangement links TRBV5-1 to TRBJ2-7, with D hard to call. Germline V lookup: CDR1 SGHRS, CDR2 YFSETQ. The CDR3 spans 11 residues. Between the trimmed V and J ends, which lost 7 bases and 5 bases, there was a span of 10 bases.

This sequence joins TRBV7-9 and TRBJ2-3, with TRBD2 identical over 7 bases. Per the germline V gene, CDR1 is SEHNR and CDR2 is FQNEAQ (reference sequence). This CDR3 is built from 19 residues. The ends lost 3 bases at V and 0 bases at J; junction bases unmatched: 15. The chain's CDR3 is CASSFLKDGGRESTDTQYF. The CDR3 region has the DNA TGTGCCAGCAGCTTCCTCAAGGACGGCGGGAGAGAAAGCACAGATACGCAGTATTTT.

The CDR3 sequence: CASSPRTGWDEQFF. In nucleotides, the CDR3 is TGTGCCAGCAGCCCCCGGACAGGGTGGGATGAGCAGTTCTTC. This sequence joins TRBV11-2 and TRBJ2-1; 8 bases map to TRBD1. Trimming removed 5 bases from V and 8 bases from J; junction bases left unmatched: 8. Germline CDR1 reads SGHAT; CDR2 reads FQNNGV. This CDR3 region has 14 residues.

The V and J genes are TRBV28 and TRBJ2-2; D is perhaps TRBD1 (6 bases). This CDR3 spans 17 amino acids. CDR1 is MDHEN and CDR2 is SYDVKM in the germline V gene. Trimming pared 1 base from V and 4 bases from J, leaving 16 bases between. The CDR3 protein is CASSLYHRERSTGELFF. In DNA, the CDR3 is TGTGCCAGCAGTTTATACCACAGGGAACGGAGCACCGGGGAGCTGTTTTTT.

This chain uses TRBV12-5 with TRBJ2-5; 9 bases match TRBD1. CDR3 size: 15 residues. Germline loops: CDR1 LGHNT, CDR2 FRNRAP. Trimming removed 5 bases from V and 10 bases from J; junction bases left unmatched: 14. In DNA form, the CDR3 reads TGTGCTAGTGGTCCGCTCCCCGGGGACAGGGTTATCCAGTACTTC. This sequence encodes CASGPLPGDRVIQYF.

V and J are TRBV28 and TRBJ2-5; D remains ambiguous. V gave up 2 bases and J gave up 0 bases, with 10 bases separating them. Germline V CDR1 and CDR2: MDHEN, SYDVKM. This CDR3 is built from 15 residues. The CDR3 reads CASSLLPRDQETQYF. The DNA of the CDR3 is TGTGCCAGCAGTTTACTACCACGGGACCAAGAGACCCAGTACTTC.

The chain joins TRBV2 to TRBJ1-1; TRBD1 might be the D (6 bases). This CDR3 is built from 15 residues. The V gene's germline CDR1 is SNHLY and CDR2 FYNNEI. The V end was cut by 8 bases, the J end by 1 base, with 17 bases between. CDR3 coding DNA: TGTGCCAGCCGCCCAGCAGGGACACAGAACACTGAAGCTTTCTTT. This codes for CASRPAGTQNTEAFF.

The CDR3 reads CASSQQETQYF. The CDR3 nucleotides read TGTGCCAGCAGCCAACAGGAGACCCAGTACTTC. The chain links TRBV14 to TRBJ2-5; unclear D gene. The V gene's germline CDR1 is SGHDN and CDR2 FVKESK. The CDR3 is 11 residues long. V was pared by 2 bases and J by 5 bases, with 3 bases between.

The V call is TRBV5-1, the J call TRBJ2-3, with 13 bases fitting TRBD2. J gave up 6 bases and V 7 bases, and 5 bases lay outside the gene matches. Germline V gene sequence: CDR1 SGHRS, CDR2 YFSETQ. The CDR3 has 14 amino acids. CDR3: CASVLAGGPDTQYF. The CDR3 bases are TGCGCCAGCGTACTAGCGGGAGGGCCGGATACGCAGTATTTT.

V and J are TRBV6-5 and TRBJ2-7, with a weak D call TRBD2 (5 bases). Trimming shortened V by 6 bases and J by 9 bases, and 18 bases separated the two germline ends. Looked up from germline, CDR1 is MNHEY and CDR2 is SVGAGI. The CDR3 runs to 13 residues. CDR3 DNA sequence: TGTGCCAGCAGCCGTGACCCTCCCCGGGGGCAGTACTTC. Protein product: CASSRDPPRGQYF.

This chain links TRBV9 with TRBJ1-6, with D possibly TRBD1 on 5 matching bases. Germline loops: CDR1 SGDLS, CDR2 YYNGEE. V gave up 3 bases and J gave up 9 bases, with 13 bases separating them. The CDR3 is made up of 14 amino acids. CDR3 region: CASSAGTVGSPLHF. The DNA of the CDR3 is TGTGCCAGCAGCGCCGGGACTGTGGGTTCACCCCTCCACTTT.

This chain links TRBV3-1 (or the pseudogene TRBV3-2) with TRBJ1-2; 7 bases are a match to TRBD1. CDR3 length: 15 amino acids. CDR1 is LGHDT, CDR2 YNNKEL, per germline (reference sequence). V dropped 1 base and J dropped 2; count of bases not matched to a gene: 4. CDR3: CASSQVTGPNYGYTF. The CDR3 DNA is TGTGCCAGCAGCCAAGTGACAGGGCCAAACTATGGCTACACCTTC.

This sequence joins TRBV7-3 and TRBJ2-1, with D perhaps TRBD2 (7 bases). Trimming removed 5 bases from V and 7 bases from J, with 24 bases in between. The CDR3 totals 17 residues. Germline V CDR1 and CDR2: SGHTA, FQGTGA. CDR3 sequence (DNA): TGTGCCAGCAGCGTAAGGAGCGGGCGCGGGGGCAGGAATGAGCAGTTCTTC. Encoded protein: CASSVRSGRGGRNEQFF.

V is TRBV7-3 and J is TRBJ2-1; 15 nucleotides line up with TRBD2. CDR1 and CDR2 from the germline V gene are SGHTA and FQGTGA. V lost 4 bases, J lost 4 bases, and 8 bases stayed unmatched. CDR3 length: 18 amino acids. CDR3 in amino acids: CASSSGLAGGPSYNEQFF. CDR3 nucleotides: TGTGCCAGCAGCTCAGGACTAGCGGGGGGGCCGAGTTACAATGAGCAGTTCTTC.

The chain combines TRBV10-2 with TRBJ1-1; the D is unclear. In germline, CDR1 is WSHSY, CDR2 SAAADI. V was pared by 2 bases and J by 2 bases, with 9 bases between. This CDR3 is built from 14 residues. CDR3: CASSEPGRNTEAFF. DNA for the CDR3: TGCGCCAGCAGTGAGCCAGGTAGAAACACTGAAGCTTTCTTT.

The rearrangement uses TRBV28 and TRBJ1-3; D unclear. Germline CDR1 MDHEN, CDR2 SYDVKM. V lost 5 bases, J lost 5 bases, and 4 bases lay in between. The CDR3 consists of 11 residues. Here the CDR3 DNA reads TGTGCCAGCAGTCAAAGAAACACCATATATTTT. Translation: CASSQRNTIYF.

The chain employs TRBV15 and TRBJ1-4; the D gene is possibly TRBD1 (6 bases). Germline assignment: CDR1 LNHNV and CDR2 YYDKDF (reference sequence). There are 15 residues in the CDR3. The V gene lost 2 bases and the J gene lost 8 bases, with 15 bases spanning the gap. CDR3 region: CATSRWEGVGEKLFF. The CDR3 nucleotides read TGTGCCACCAGCAGATGGGAGGGGGTCGGAGAAAAACTGTTTTTT.

J is TRBJ2-2 and V is TRBV10-1; D is unresolved. V lost 3 bases and J 0 bases, leaving 5 bases between the germline ends. The CDR3 loop spans 14 amino acids. Germline loops: CDR1 WNHNN, CDR2 SYGVQD (reference sequence). This CDR3 reads CASSDPANTGELFF. The CDR3 DNA sequence: TGCGCCAGCAGTGATCCAGCGAACACCGGGGAGCTGTTTTTT.

The table lists this clone with a count of one. The J gene is TRBJ2-5, the V gene TRBV4-1; weak D call: TRBD1 (5 bases). V was shortened by 2 bases and J by 0 bases, with 16 bases between the two germline ends. CDR3 size: 17 residues. CDR1 is MGHRA and CDR2 is YSYEKL in the germline V gene. In DNA form, the CDR3 reads TGCGCCAGCAGCCAATCCCAGGGCCCGAAGTACCAAGAGACCCAGTACTTC. Translation: CASSQSQGPKYQETQYF.

This clone showed up just once. The chain joins TRBV9 to TRBJ1-2; 9 nucleotides align to TRBD1. CDR1 and CDR2 (germline): SGDLS, YYNGEE. Trimming took 6 bases from V and 7 from J; bases not matched to a gene: 4. The CDR3 totals 12 residues. The CDR3 DNA is TGTGCCAGCAAGGGACAGGGCTCTGGCTACACCTTC. Translating gives CASKGQGSGYTF.

Worth noting for this clone: Other DNA sequences within the sample encode an identical CDR3. The chain couples TRBV7-3 to TRBJ2-1; 9 nucleotides match TRBD2. CDR3 size: 15 residues. Germline CDR1 and CDR2: SGHTA and FQGTGA. V gave up 3 bases and J gave up 0 bases; unmatched junction bases: 0. CDR3 region: CASSFSGGSYNEQFF. CDR3 DNA sequence: TGTGCCAGCAGCTTTAGCGGGGGCTCCTACAATGAGCAGTTCTTC. Full variable domain (missing parts from reference TRBV7-3 and TRBJ2-1): GAGVSQTPSNKVTEKGKYVELRCDPISGHTALYWYRQSLGQGPEFLIYFQGTGAADDSGLPNDRFFAVRPEGSVSTLKIQRTERGDSAVYLCASSFSGGSYNEQFFGPGTRLTVL.

This chain uses TRBV30 with TRBJ2-5; unclear D gene. With 0 bases removed from V and 5 bases from J, the gap between germline ends came to 4 bases. Germline loops: CDR1 GTSNPN, CDR2 SVGIG (reference sequence). The CDR3 is 11 residues long. DNA for the CDR3: TGTGCCTGGAGTGTACGGGAGACCCAGTACTTC. Amino acids: CAWSVRETQYF. The full variable domain, in which reference TRBV30 and TRBJ2-5 provide the parts outside the CDR3, is SQTIHQWPATLVQPVGSPLSLECTVEGTSNPNLYWYRQAAGRGLQLLFYSVGIGQISSEVPQNLSASRPQDRQFILSSKKLLLSDSGFYLCAWSVRETQYFGPGTRLLVL.

The chain carries TRBV23-1 and TRBJ1-2; D not resolved. TRBV23-1 is an ORF, and what it does is uncertain. CDR3 length equals 10 residues. V was clipped by 9 bases and J by 9 bases, with 11 bases between them. CDR3 region: CARSDICYTF. The CDR3 coding sequence is TGCGCCAGGAGTGACATTTGCTACACCTTC.

The genes are TRBV5-6 and TRBJ1-4; D possibly corresponds to TRBD1 (6 bases). Trimming stripped 0 bases from V and 3 bases from J, with 12 bases between. The CDR3 extends over 16 amino acids. Germline V lookup: CDR1 SGHDT, CDR2 YYEEEE. CDR3 bases: TGTGCCAGCAGCTTGGGGCGGGGGCGGTCTAATGAAAAACTGTTTTTT. It yields the protein CASSLGRGRSNEKLFF.